What follows are 4 T cell receptor beta chains derived from one specimen sequenced in a study of T cells after yellow fever vaccination. MiXCR, applied by TCRdb to the 5' RACE reads, yields one record per CDR3 protein. The sample yields about 340,000 distinct CDR3 sequences, under 5% seen once. The source was PBMCs, collected 5 days after the yellow fever booster vaccination. The source of these receptors is a man aged 18 to 30 who received the YFV17D yellow fever vaccine.

In this sample, this clonotype turned up many times. The chain is built from TRBV4-1 and TRBJ2-7; a possible D gene is TRBD2 (5 bases). From germline, CDR1 is MGHRA and CDR2 YSYEKL. Deletions cut 0 bases from V and 0 bases from J, with 15 bases between. The CDR3 runs to 17 residues. The CDR3 loop is CASSQEWTSGSSYEQYF. CDR3 DNA: TGCGCCAGCAGCCAAGAGTGGACCAGCGGTAGCTCCTACGAGCAGTACTTC.

This clonotype has just a few counts. This chain connects TRBV7-9 to TRBJ2-1, with 9 bases identical to TRBD2. The CDR3 extends over 15 amino acids. Germline V gives CDR1 SEHNR, CDR2 FQNEAQ (reference sequence). V gave up 6 bases and J gave up 6 bases; unmatched junction bases: 9. The CDR3 reads CASRRSGGPSNEQFF. DNA for the CDR3: TGTGCCAGCAGACGAAGCGGGGGGCCTTCCAATGAGCAGTTCTTC.

In its sample, this clonotype was seen many times. This chain links TRBV7-8 with TRBJ2-3, with TRBD1 matching 7 bases. This CDR3 is built from 13 residues. The V segment lost 6 bases and the J segment 2 bases; nucleotides outside the gene matches: 2. From germline, CDR1 is SGHVS and CDR2 FQNEAQ. CDR3 bases: TGTGCCAGCAGGGGACAGAACACAGATACGCAGTATTTT. Residues: CASRGQNTDTQYF.

V gene TRBV9 combines with J gene TRBJ2-1; 8 bases are a match to TRBD1. CDR3 length: 16 residues. V trimming: 4 bases; J trimming: 3 bases; junction bases outside the gene matches: 9. Germline lookup yields CDR1 SGDLS and CDR2 YYNGEE. In DNA form, the CDR3 reads TGTGCCAGCAGCTCAGGGACAGGACTCAACTACAATGAGCAGTTCTTC. This sequence encodes CASSSGTGLNYNEQFF.